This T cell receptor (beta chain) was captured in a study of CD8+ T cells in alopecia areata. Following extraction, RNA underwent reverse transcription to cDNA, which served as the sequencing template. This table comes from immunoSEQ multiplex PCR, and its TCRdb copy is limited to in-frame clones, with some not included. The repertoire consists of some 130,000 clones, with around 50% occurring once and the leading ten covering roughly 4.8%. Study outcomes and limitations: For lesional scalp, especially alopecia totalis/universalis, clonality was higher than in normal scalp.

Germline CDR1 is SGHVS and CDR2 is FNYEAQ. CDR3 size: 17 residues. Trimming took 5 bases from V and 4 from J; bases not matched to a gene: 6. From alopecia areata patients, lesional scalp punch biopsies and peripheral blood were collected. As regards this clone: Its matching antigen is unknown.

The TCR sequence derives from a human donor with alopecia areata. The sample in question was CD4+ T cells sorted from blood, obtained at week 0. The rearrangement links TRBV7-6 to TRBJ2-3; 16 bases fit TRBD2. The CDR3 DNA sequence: TGTGCCAGCAGCGCCACCGGGACTAGCGGGGGGGCAGATACGCAGTATTTT. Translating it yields CASSATGTSGGADTQYF.